The 22 T cell receptor beta chains listed next were all sequenced from one sample in a study of blood T cell repertoires in COVID-19. Profiled with immunoSEQ multiplex PCR; TCRdb holds only in-frame clones, not every one. The table has hundreds of thousands of clones, 70% to 90% seen once. The sequenced material came from peripheral blood. The origin of the receptors is a man aged 18 to 35 with active or convalescent COVID-19.

This chain connects TRBV9 to TRBJ2-1; TRBD2 matches at 9 bases. Germline values: CDR1 SGDLS, CDR2 YYNGEE. The junction had 2 bases not matched to a gene; V was cut back by 0 bases and J by 4 bases. The CDR3 has 15 residues. For the CDR3, the DNA is TGTGCCAGCAGCGTAGGCGGGGGGGAATACAATGAGCAGTTCTTC. This gives the protein CASSVGGGEYNEQFF.

The CDR3 loop reads CASSYSRGETQYF. The CDR3 nucleotides are TGTGCCAGCAGTTACTCCCGGGGGGAGACCCAGTACTTC. V usage is TRBV6-5 and J usage is TRBJ2-5; possibly TRBD2 for D (6 bases). This CDR3 comprises 13 residues. CDR1 is MNHEY and CDR2 is SVGAGI in the germline V gene. V lost 0 bases and J lost 5, with 7 bases in between.

V gene TRBV15 combines with J gene TRBJ1-1, with 7 bases aligning to TRBD1. CDR1 is LNHNV, CDR2 YYDKDF, per germline (reference sequence). V lost 4 bases, J lost 4 bases, and 6 bases stayed unmatched. This CDR3 is built from 14 residues. The CDR3 coding sequence is TGTGCCACCAGCAAAGACAGGGCTGCCACTGAAGCTTTCTTT. This codes for CATSKDRAATEAFF. The complete variable domain, with remaining parts taken from reference TRBV15 and TRBJ1-1, reads DAMVIQNPRYQVTQFGKPVTLSCSQTLNHNVMYWYQQKSSQAPKLLFHYYDKDFNNEADTPDNFQSRRPNTSFCFLDIRSPGLGDTAMYLCATSKDRAATEAFFGQGTRLTVV.

The CDR3 is CATWGGYAIYF. In DNA, the CDR3 is TGTGCCACTTGGGGGGGCTACGCCATATATTTT. This chain joins TRBV6-6 and TRBJ1-3, with a weak D call TRBD1 (6 bases). This CDR3 region has 11 residues. In germline, CDR1 is MNHNY, CDR2 SVGAGI (reference sequence). Deletions cut 10 bases from V and 11 bases from J, with 15 bases between.

The chain recombines TRBV6-2 or TRBV6-3 with TRBJ1-1; 8 bases align to TRBD1. This CDR3 region has 17 residues. CDR1 is MNHEY and CDR2 is SVGEGT in the germline V gene. The trim removed 2 bases at V and 4 bases at J, leaving 12 bases unmatched. CDR3: CASSYTPGGGYATEAFF. In nucleotides, the CDR3 is TGTGCCAGCAGTTACACCCCAGGGGGCGGCTACGCCACTGAAGCTTTCTTT.

The V gene is TRBV11-3, the J gene TRBJ2-1, with 11 positions matching TRBD2. The CDR3 is 17 residues long. V was clipped by 5 bases and J by 8 bases; unmatched bases: 14. The germline V gene encodes CDR1 SGHNT and CDR2 YENEEA. The CDR3 spells CASSPYSIAGGPHEQFF. DNA for the CDR3: TGTGCCAGCAGCCCATACTCAATAGCGGGAGGGCCCCATGAGCAGTTCTTC.

This rearrangement joins TRBV6-5 to TRBJ1-5; 7 bases fit TRBD1. Germline V gene sequence: CDR1 MNHEY, CDR2 SVGAGI. After removal of 4 bases from V and 3 bases from J, the junction contained 3 bases not matched to a gene. The CDR3 totals 14 residues. This CDR3 is CASSLGQFNQPQHF. CDR3 DNA: TGTGCCAGCAGTTTGGGACAGTTCAATCAGCCCCAGCATTTT.

The gene calls are TRBV5-5 and TRBJ1-1; the D is unclear. CDR1 is SGHKS and CDR2 is YYEKEE in the germline V gene (reference sequence). V lost 2 bases to trimming and J lost 0 bases, with 2 bases between them. This CDR3 is 12 amino acids long. The CDR3 spells CASSFMNTEAFF. The CDR3 DNA is TGTGCCAGCAGCTTCATGAACACTGAAGCTTTCTTT.

This chain uses TRBV11-2 with TRBJ1-2, with 9 bases that match TRBD1. The germline V gene encodes CDR1 SGHAT and CDR2 FQNNGV. Trimming took 5 bases from V and 4 from J; bases not matched to a gene: 5. The CDR3 contains 14 residues. CDR3 in amino acids: CASSGTGFFYGYTF. CDR3 nucleotides: TGTGCCAGCAGCGGGACAGGGTTTTTCTATGGCTACACCTTC. The full variable domain, its missing parts supplied by reference TRBV11-2 and TRBJ1-2, is EAGVAQSPRYKIIEKRQSVAFWCNPISGHATLYWYQQILGQGPKLLIQFQNNGVVDDSQLPKDRFSAERLKGVDSTLKIQPAKLEDSAVYLCASSGTGFFYGYTFGSGTRLTVV.

The table lists this clone with a few counts. V usage is TRBV30 and J usage is TRBJ1-6, with D possibly TRBD1 on 6 matching bases. This CDR3 contains 16 residues. Per germline, CDR1 GTSNPN and CDR2 SVGIG (reference sequence). Trimming left V 1 base short and J 6 bases short, with 16 bases between. CDR3 bases: TGTGCCTGGAGTGATGAGGGGACACGAACTAATTCACCCCTCCACTTT. This sequence encodes CAWSDEGTRTNSPLHF.

The CDR3 sequence is CASSLGEYGYTF. The CDR3 DNA follows: TGTGCCAGCAGTCTCGGAGAATATGGCTACACCTTC. The chain has TRBV12-3 or TRBV12-4 and TRBJ1-2, with D unresolved. This CDR3 has 12 residues. V gave up 5 bases and J gave up 5 bases, with 9 bases separating them.

The chain employs TRBV18 and TRBJ2-6; D call uncertain. The CDR3 extends over 16 amino acids. V shed 3 bases and J shed 2 bases, with 11 bases lying between them. Looked up from germline, CDR1 is KGHSH and CDR2 is LQKENI. This chain's CDR3 is CASSPFGQTGANVLTF. CDR3 bases: TGTGCCAGCTCACCCTTTGGCCAGACTGGGGCCAACGTCCTGACTTTC.

V is TRBV5-1 and J is TRBJ1-1; D is undetermined. This CDR3 spans 12 amino acids. V lost 1 base, J lost 8 bases, and 9 bases lay in between. Germline CDR1 reads SGHRS; CDR2 reads YFSETQ. The DNA for the CDR3 is TGCGCCAGCAGCTTGATGGGAGCCGAAGCTTTCTTT. Protein sequence: CASSLMGAEAFF.

This chain joins TRBV6-6 and TRBJ2-7; 9 bases are a match to TRBD1. The V and J ends lost 4 bases and 6 bases, in that order; junction bases with no gene match: 7. The germline V gene has CDR1 MNHNY and CDR2 SVGAGI (reference sequence). The CDR3 loop spans 14 amino acids. DNA for the CDR3: TGTGCCAGCAGTTCGGGACAGGGTTTTTTCGAGCAGTACTTC. It is translated as CASSSGQGFFEQYF.

The chain employs TRBV19 and TRBJ2-1; 10 positions match TRBD2. The germline gives CDR1 LNHDA, CDR2 SQIVND (reference sequence). The length of the CDR3 is 16 residues. V lost 4 bases and J lost 0; bases outside the gene matches: 3. The CDR3 coding sequence is TGTGCCAGTAGTAAGGGACTAGCGAACTCCTACAATGAGCAGTTCTTC. Translated, it gives CASSKGLANSYNEQFF.

This CDR3 reads CASSLGRGSYNEQFF. The CDR3 DNA reads as TGTGCCAGCAGCTTAGGGCGCGGGTCCTACAATGAGCAGTTCTTC. V gene TRBV7-2 combines with J gene TRBJ2-1, with D tentatively TRBD2 (5 bases). The V end was cut by 1 base, the J end by 1 base, with 8 bases between. The CDR3 length is 15 residues. Germline CDR1 reads SGHTA; CDR2 reads FQGNSA.

The chain combines TRBV18 with TRBJ1-6; 9 bases match TRBD1. V shed 3 bases and J 5 bases; nucleotides not matched to a gene: 11. CDR3 length: 18 residues. The germline CDR1 and CDR2 sequences are KGHSH and LQKENI. The CDR3 reads CASSPGQGEFLDNSPLHF. In nucleotides, the CDR3 is TGTGCCAGCTCACCGGGACAGGGAGAGTTCCTCGATAATTCACCCCTCCACTTT. Looking up the rest from reference TRBV18 and TRBJ1-6 gives the full variable domain: NAGVMQNPRHLVRRRGQEARLRCSPMKGHSHVYWYRQLPEEGLKFMVYLQKENIIDESGMPKERFSAEFPKEGPSILRIQQVVRGDSAAYFCASSPGQGEFLDNSPLHFGNGTRLTVT.

The rearrangement uses TRBV9 and TRBJ1-4; no clear D. From germline, CDR1 is SGDLS and CDR2 YYNGEE. CDR3 length equals 16 residues. V lost 0 bases to trimming and J lost 4 bases, with 13 bases between them. CDR3 in amino acids: CASSVGRSHGNEKLFF. The CDR3 DNA sequence: TGTGCCAGCAGCGTAGGCCGGAGTCACGGTAATGAAAAACTGTTTTTT.

The DNA for the CDR3 is TGTGCCAGCTCACCACGTCCCGGGGGGGCCGGAACAGATACGCAGTATTTT. Its protein product is CASSPRPGGAGTDTQYF. V gene TRBV18 combines with J gene TRBJ2-3, with 8 bases matching TRBD2. The CDR3 covers 17 residues. Germline-derived CDR1 and CDR2 are KGHSH and LQKENI. The V and J ends lost 1 base and 3 bases, in that order; junction bases with no gene match: 9.

This sequence joins TRBV7-8 and TRBJ1-1; D remains unclear. Trimming removed 1 base at V and 0 bases at J, with 6 bases between. CDR3 length equals 14 residues. Germline CDR1 and CDR2: SGHVS and FQNEAQ. The CDR3 region is CASSLGSVNTEAFF. In DNA form, the CDR3 reads TGTGCCAGCAGCTTAGGAAGCGTGAACACTGAAGCTTTCTTT.

The rearrangement uses TRBV7-9 and TRBJ1-4, with D uncertain. The V end lost 3 bases, the J end lost 3 bases, and 8 bases lay between the germline ends. The CDR3 loop spans 14 amino acids. The germline V gene encodes CDR1 SEHNR and CDR2 FQNEAQ (reference sequence). DNA for the CDR3: TGTGCCAGCAGCTTCGAGAGTTCTAATGAAAAACTGTTTTTT. Its translation is CASSFESSNEKLFF.

The V and J genes are TRBV4-3 and TRBJ2-7; TRBD2 is a possible D gene (5 bases). The CDR3 covers 15 residues. Trimming shortened V by 0 bases and J by 3 bases, and 12 bases separated the two germline ends. Germline loops: CDR1 LGHNA, CDR2 YSLEER. CDR3 amino acids: CASSQDLWGVYEQYF. The CDR3 region has the DNA TGCGCCAGCAGCCAAGATCTCTGGGGAGTCTACGAGCAGTACTTC.